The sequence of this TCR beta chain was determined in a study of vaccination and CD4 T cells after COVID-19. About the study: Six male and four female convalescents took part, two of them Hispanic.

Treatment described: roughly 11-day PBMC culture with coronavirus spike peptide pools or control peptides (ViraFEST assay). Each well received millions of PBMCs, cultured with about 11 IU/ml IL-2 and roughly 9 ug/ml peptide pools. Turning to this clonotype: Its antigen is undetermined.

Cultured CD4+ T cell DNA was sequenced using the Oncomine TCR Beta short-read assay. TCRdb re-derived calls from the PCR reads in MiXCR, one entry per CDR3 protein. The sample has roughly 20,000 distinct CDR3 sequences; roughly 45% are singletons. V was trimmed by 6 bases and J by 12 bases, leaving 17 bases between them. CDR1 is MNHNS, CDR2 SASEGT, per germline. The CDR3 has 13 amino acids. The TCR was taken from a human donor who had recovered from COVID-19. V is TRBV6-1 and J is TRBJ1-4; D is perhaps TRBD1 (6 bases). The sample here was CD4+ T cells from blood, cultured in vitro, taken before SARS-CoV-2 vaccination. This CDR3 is CASSDRLLGELFF. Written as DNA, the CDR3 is TGTGCCAGCAGCGACAGGCTACTGGGGGAACTGTTTTTT.